Following are 15 T cell receptor beta chains from one sample sequenced in a study of blood T cell repertoires in COVID-19. Some clones are missing from TCRdb's copy, which holds only in-frame ones; the method was immunoSEQ multiplex PCR. The sample lists some 14,000 clones; approximately 80% were seen once. Material for sequencing was peripheral blood. The receptors here all came from a woman aged 50 to 60 with active or convalescent COVID-19.

V usage is TRBV5-5 and J usage is TRBJ2-7; TRBD1 agrees at 9 bases. V trimming: 3 bases; J trimming: 4 bases; junction bases outside the gene matches: 2. CDR1 is SGHKS, CDR2 YYEKEE, per germline (reference sequence). The CDR3 consists of 13 residues. CDR3 sequence: CASSWGTGYEQYF. The CDR3 nucleotides read TGTGCCAGCAGCTGGGGGACAGGGTACGAGCAGTACTTC.

This rearrangement joins TRBV7-8 to TRBJ2-1; D possibly corresponds to TRBD1 (5 bases). Germline V gene data show CDR1 as SGHVS and CDR2 as FQNEAQ. This CDR3 contains 17 residues. Deletions cut 2 bases from V and 2 bases from J, with 16 bases between. The CDR3 DNA sequence: TGTGCCAGCAGCTTATCTAAGGCAGGGCCCACCTACAATGAGCAGTTCTTC. Its protein is CASSLSKAGPTYNEQFF. Full variable domain (missing parts from reference TRBV7-8 and TRBJ2-1): GAGVSQSPRYKVAKRGQDVALRCDPISGHVSLFWYQQALGQGPEFLTYFQNEAQLDKSGLPSDRFFAERPEGSVSTLKIQRTQQEDSAVYLCASSLSKAGPTYNEQFFGPGTRLTVL.

J is TRBJ1-2 and V is TRBV5-6; a weak D match, TRBD1 (5 bases). Germline CDR1 reads SGHDT; CDR2 reads YYEEEE. This CDR3 region has 14 residues. V was trimmed by 4 bases and J by 3 bases, leaving 13 bases between them. CDR3 in amino acids: CASSQTGRDYGYTF. The CDR3 region has the DNA TGTGCCAGCAGCCAAACAGGCCGCGACTATGGCTACACCTTC.

The chain uses TRBV7-6 and TRBJ1-2, with 9 bases lining up with TRBD1. Germline CDR1 SGHVS, CDR2 FNYEAQ. V lost 3 bases, J lost 6 bases, and 8 bases stayed unmatched. The CDR3 runs 15 residues. For the CDR3, the DNA is TGTGCCAGCAGCTTGGGGGACAGGGCGTTAGATGGCTACACCTTC. This translates into CASSLGDRALDGYTF.

The J gene is TRBJ2-7, the V gene TRBV7-9; TRBD2 agrees at 7 bases. There are 15 residues in the CDR3. Germline assignment: CDR1 SEHNR and CDR2 FQNEAQ (reference sequence). Trimming cost V 8 bases and J 3 bases; bases outside gene matches: 13. The CDR3 region is CASSRGTAGIYEQYF. In DNA, the CDR3 is TGTGCCAGCTCTCGGGGTACAGCGGGGATCTACGAGCAGTACTTC.

About this clone itself: The junction and the germline gene differ at one end; a read error may be behind it. The chain joins TRBV7-7 to TRBJ1-1; D perhaps matches TRBD1 (6 bases). This CDR3 contains 16 residues. Germline V gives CDR1 SSHAT, CDR2 FNYEAQ (reference sequence). The CDR3 bases are TGTGCTAGCAGCTTAGAGGACACAGGGCGGTCCACTGAAGCTTTCTTT. It codes for CASSLEDTGRSTEAFF. The full variable domain, completed using reference TRBV7-7 and TRBJ1-1, is GAGVSQSPRYKVTKRGQDVTLRCDPISSHATLYWYQQALGQGPEFLTYFNYEAQPDKSGLPSDRFSAERPEGSISTLTIQRTEQRDSAMYRCASSLEDTGRSTEAFFGQGTRLTVV.

The chain joins TRBV11-2 to TRBJ1-2, with D uncertain. The CDR3 is made up of 8 amino acids. The germline CDR1 and CDR2 sequences are SGHAT and FQNNGV. V lost 5 bases, J lost 13 bases, and 5 bases lay in between. The CDR3 DNA sequence: TGTGCCAGCAGCCCGCGCACCTTC. The encoded protein is CASSPRTF.

CDR3 residues: CASSLGQQETQYF. CDR3 nucleotide sequence: TGTGCCAGCAGTTTAGGGCAACAAGAGACCCAGTACTTC. The V call is TRBV12-3 or TRBV12-4, the J call TRBJ2-5; D not resolved. V was trimmed by 1 base and J by 2 bases, leaving 5 bases between them. The CDR3 extends over 13 amino acids.

The rearrangement joins TRBV5-1 to TRBJ2-2, with TRBD2 identical over 12 bases. The V gene's germline CDR1 is SGHRS and CDR2 YFSETQ. J was trimmed by 6 bases and V by 4 bases; bases with no gene match: 7. The CDR3 is 16 amino acids. CDR3 coding DNA: TGCGCCAGCAGCCCAAGGACTAGCGGGGAGGCCGGGGAGCTGTTTTTT. Translating it yields CASSPRTSGEAGELFF.

CDR3 DNA sequence: TGCGCCAGCAGCTTGGCAGGGGCGAACACTGAAGCTTTCTTT. It codes for CASSLAGANTEAFF. The chain couples TRBV5-1 to TRBJ1-1; D is possibly TRBD1 (6 bases). Germline CDR1 is SGHRS and CDR2 is YFSETQ. Trimming removed 0 bases from V and 1 base from J, with 7 bases in between. This CDR3 region has 14 residues.

The chain uses TRBV5-1 and TRBJ1-3, with TRBD1 matching 10 bases. After removal of 4 bases from V and 3 bases from J, the junction contained 1 base not matched to a gene. Germline lookup yields CDR1 SGHRS and CDR2 YFSETQ. The CDR3 has 14 amino acids. The DNA for the CDR3 is TGCGCCAGCAGCGACAGGGGGCATGGAAACACCATATATTTT. Protein product: CASSDRGHGNTIYF.

CDR3 DNA: TGCGCCAGCAGCCCGCAGACAGGGACAAAAGAGACCCAGTACTTC. Encoded protein: CASSPQTGTKETQYF. The chain carries TRBV5-1 and TRBJ2-5; 7 bases fit TRBD1. CDR1 and CDR2 (germline): SGHRS, YFSETQ. Trimming took 4 bases from V and 3 from J; bases not matched to a gene: 9. The CDR3 is 15 amino acids.

The J gene is TRBJ1-6, the V gene TRBV28; the D is unclear. V lost 7 bases and J 6 bases, leaving 16 bases between the germline ends. Germline assignment: CDR1 MDHEN and CDR2 SYDVKM. The CDR3 runs to 15 residues. CDR3 amino acids: CASIPTHGVNSPLHF. The CDR3 nucleotides are TGTGCCAGCATCCCAACCCACGGGGTTAATTCACCCCTCCACTTT.

The V and J genes are TRBV5-1 and TRBJ2-1; 11 positions agree with TRBD2. Germline V gives CDR1 SGHRS, CDR2 YFSETQ. V was clipped by 0 bases and J by 0 bases; unmatched bases: 23. The CDR3 runs to 24 residues. The CDR3 nucleotides are TGCGCCAGCAGCTTGGGGAAAAAATTGCTAGCGGGAGGACTTACTTCGAGCTCCTACAATGAGCAGTTCTTC. Protein: CASSLGKKLLAGGLTSSSYNEQFF.

The V gene is TRBV28, the J gene TRBJ2-7, with D perhaps TRBD2 (7 bases). V was cut by 2 bases and J by 3 bases, with 29 bases left in between. Per the germline V gene, CDR1 is MDHEN and CDR2 is SYDVKM. This CDR3 contains 20 residues. CDR3 region: CASSLARALGGGPVFYEQYF. In DNA form, the CDR3 reads TGTGCCAGCAGTTTAGCCCGAGCCTTAGGGGGAGGGCCAGTTTTCTACGAGCAGTACTTC.